The 3 T cell receptor beta chains listed next were all sequenced from one sample in a study of blood T cell repertoires in COVID-19. The assay was immunoSEQ multiplex PCR, and TCRdb's table has in-frame clones only and misses some. The sample lists approximately 85,000 clones, 86% occurring once. The sample taken for sequencing was peripheral blood. Receptor source: a woman older than 75 in a cohort sampled during active or convalescent COVID-19.

This chain links TRBV25-1 with TRBJ1-6, with D hard to call. The CDR3 has 14 residues. Trimming cost V 4 bases and J 10 bases, with 14 bases left between them. CDR1 MGHDK and CDR2 SYGVNS come from the germline V gene. The CDR3 DNA reads TGTGCCAGCAGTGTCCCCGGGGATTTATCACCCCTCCACTTT. Its protein product is CASSVPGDLSPLHF.

The CDR3 is CAWMDRGFEKLFF. The CDR3 nucleotides are TGTGCCTGGATGGACAGGGGGTTTGAAAAACTGTTTTTT. The rearrangement joins TRBV30 to TRBJ1-4; 10 bases are a match to TRBD1. V shed 4 bases, J shed 7 bases, and the junction held 3 bases outside the gene matches. Germline V CDR1 and CDR2: GTSNPN, SVGIG (reference sequence). The CDR3 runs to 13 residues.

A few counts support this clone. This rearrangement joins TRBV18 to TRBJ1-1; D is possibly TRBD1 (5 bases). The V gene lost 1 base and the J gene lost 1 base, with 7 bases spanning the gap. The CDR3 has 14 amino acids. Germline CDR1 is KGHSH and CDR2 is LQKENI. CDR3 in amino acids: CASSPLGANTEAFF. In DNA, the CDR3 is TGTGCCAGCTCACCACTAGGGGCGAACACTGAAGCTTTCTTT.